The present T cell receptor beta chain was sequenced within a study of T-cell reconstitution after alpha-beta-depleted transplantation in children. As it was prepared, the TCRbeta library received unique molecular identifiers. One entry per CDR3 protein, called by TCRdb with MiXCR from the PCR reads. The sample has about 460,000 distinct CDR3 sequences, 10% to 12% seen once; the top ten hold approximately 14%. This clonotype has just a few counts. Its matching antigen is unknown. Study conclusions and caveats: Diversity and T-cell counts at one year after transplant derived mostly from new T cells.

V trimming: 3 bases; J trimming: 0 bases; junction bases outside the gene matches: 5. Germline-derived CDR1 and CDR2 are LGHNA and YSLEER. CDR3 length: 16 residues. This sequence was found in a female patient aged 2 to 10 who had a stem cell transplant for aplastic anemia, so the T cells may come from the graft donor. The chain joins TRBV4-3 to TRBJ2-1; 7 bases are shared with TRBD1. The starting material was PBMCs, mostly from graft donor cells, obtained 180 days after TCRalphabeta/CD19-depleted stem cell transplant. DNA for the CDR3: TGCGCCAGCAGCCATCGGACAGGCTTCTCCTACAATGAGCAGTTCTTC. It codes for CASSHRTGFSYNEQFF.